This is a list of T cell receptor beta chains from one sample in a study of OX40 agonist ivuxolimab in advanced cancers. Measured with immunoSEQ multiplex PCR; TCRdb has only the in-frame clones, and not every one. The sample gives about 48,000 clones, roughly 91% of which show up once; roughly 6.3% is in the top ten. Source: CD4+ or CD8+ T cells sorted from blood, taken in a trial of the OX40 agonist ivuxolimab. These receptors were obtained from an adult with an advanced solid tumor such as melanoma, head and neck, liver or kidney cancer. Both conserved end residues are part of each CDR3. Fields, in order: CDR3 DNA, CDR3 protein, V gene, clone size, D gene, J gene. D genes are given only for firm matches. Some rows mark clone size as missing; the rest say once, few, many or name a class of expanded clone.

CDR3nt: TGTGCCAGCAGCCCCCTTAGGCCGAACACTGAAGCTTTCTTT; CDR3aa: CASSPLRPNTEAFF; v_gene: TRBV7-8; abundance: -; d_gene: -; j_gene: TRBJ1-1
CDR3nt: TGTGCCAGCAGTCTCTCCCGACAGGGGAAGGACTCTGGGGCCAACGTCCTGACTTTC; CDR3aa: CASSLSRQGKDSGANVLTF; v_gene: TRBV28; abundance: -; d_gene: TRBD1; j_gene: TRBJ2-6
CDR3nt: TGCAGCGTTGACAGGGGCACCCAAGAGACCCAGTACTTC; CDR3aa: CSVDRGTQETQYF; v_gene: TRBV29-1; abundance: -; d_gene: -; j_gene: TRBJ2-5
CDR3nt: TGTGCCAGCTCACCTTTCAGTCGGGGGACTAGCGGGGGCCCGTACCAAGAGACCCAGTACTTC; CDR3aa: CASSPFSRGTSGGPYQETQYF; v_gene: TRBV18; abundance: -; d_gene: TRBD2; j_gene: TRBJ2-5
CDR3nt: TGCGCCAGCAGTGAGTCGGGACGGTATAATTCACCCCTCCACTTT; CDR3aa: CASSESGRYNSPLHF; v_gene: TRBV10-2; abundance: -; d_gene: -; j_gene: TRBJ1-6
CDR3nt: TGTGCCAGCAGCGTAGAGGCAGGGGGCGCGGGGAACTATGGCTACACCTTC; CDR3aa: CASSVEAGGAGNYGYTF; v_gene: TRBV9; abundance: -; d_gene: TRBD1; j_gene: TRBJ1-2
CDR3nt: TGTGCCACAGCTCGGGGCTCCTACAATGAGCAGTTCTTC; CDR3aa: CATARGSYNEQFF; v_gene: TRBV27; abundance: -; d_gene: -; j_gene: TRBJ2-1
CDR3nt: TGTGCCAGCAGTCAAGGGACAGCGAGCACAGATACGCAGTATTTT; CDR3aa: CASSQGTASTDTQYF; v_gene: TRBV2; abundance: -; d_gene: TRBD1; j_gene: TRBJ2-3
CDR3nt: TGTGCCAGCAGCTCACCTTACGAGGGGGAAGGGGCTGAAGCTTTCTTT; CDR3aa: CASSSPYEGEGAEAFF; v_gene: TRBV9; abundance: once; d_gene: -; j_gene: TRBJ1-1
CDR3nt: TGTGCCAGCAGCTTAGGCAGGGTCAACACTGAAGCTTTCTTT; CDR3aa: CASSLGRVNTEAFF; v_gene: TRBV7-6; abundance: -; d_gene: -; j_gene: TRBJ1-1
CDR3nt: TGTGCCAGCAGCCCCCTGACAGGTTTTCAGCCCCAGCATTTT; CDR3aa: CASSPLTGFQPQHF; v_gene: TRBV7-9; abundance: -; d_gene: -; j_gene: TRBJ1-5
CDR3nt: TGTGCCAGCAGTTCCGGACAGGGGCTGGCCTACGAGCAGTACTTC; CDR3aa: CASSSGQGLAYEQYF; v_gene: TRBV6-5; abundance: -; d_gene: TRBD1; j_gene: TRBJ2-7
CDR3nt: TGTGCCAGCAGCCCTGGGTTTAACTATGATGGCTACACCTTC; CDR3aa: CASSPGFNYDGYTF; v_gene: TRBV5-4; abundance: -; d_gene: -; j_gene: TRBJ1-2
CDR3nt: TGCAGCGTTGAGGGCAGGGGGCGCGAGCAGTACTTC; CDR3aa: CSVEGRGREQYF; v_gene: TRBV29-1; abundance: -; d_gene: TRBD1; j_gene: TRBJ2-7
CDR3nt: TGTGCCAGCAGTTTGGACGGCCCGAGGACTGAAGCTTTCTTT; CDR3aa: CASSLDGPRTEAFF; v_gene: TRBV27; abundance: -; d_gene: -; j_gene: TRBJ1-1
CDR3nt: TGTGCCAGCATCGATGGGCTTCGGGAAAAACTGTTTTTT; CDR3aa: CASIDGLREKLFF; v_gene: TRBV6-1; abundance: -; d_gene: -; j_gene: TRBJ1-4
CDR3nt: TGTGCCAGCAGTTACGAGCCAGGGGATATGAACACTGAAGCTTTCTTT; CDR3aa: CASSYEPGDMNTEAFF; v_gene: TRBV6-5; abundance: -; d_gene: -; j_gene: TRBJ1-1
CDR3nt: TGTGCCAGCAGCGGACAGGGTTTCGGGGACTATGGCTACACCTTC; CDR3aa: CASSGQGFGDYGYTF; v_gene: TRBV14; abundance: once; d_gene: TRBD1; j_gene: TRBJ1-2
CDR3nt: TGTGCCAGCAGCTTGGTTACTGCATACGACACCGGGGAGCTGTTTTTT; CDR3aa: CASSLVTAYDTGELFF; v_gene: TRBV5-6; abundance: -; d_gene: -; j_gene: TRBJ2-2
CDR3nt: TGTGCCAGCAGTTCGGGAACAGGGGCTATTAATGAAAAACTGTTTTTT; CDR3aa: CASSSGTGAINEKLFF; v_gene: TRBV27; abundance: once; d_gene: TRBD1; j_gene: TRBJ1-4
CDR3nt: TGTGCCAGCAGCCCTGGTTGGTCTGGAAACACCATATATTTT; CDR3aa: CASSPGWSGNTIYF; v_gene: TRBV14; abundance: -; d_gene: -; j_gene: TRBJ1-3
CDR3nt: TGCGCCAGCAGCTTGGTACGGGGGAGACTACTACGCAATGAGCAGTTCTTC; CDR3aa: CASSLVRGRLLRNEQFF; v_gene: TRBV5-1; abundance: -; d_gene: -; j_gene: TRBJ2-1
CDR3nt: TGTGCCTGGAGCAGGACCGGGACAGGGGATCAGCCCCAGCATTTT; CDR3aa: CAWSRTGTGDQPQHF; v_gene: TRBV30; abundance: -; d_gene: TRBD1; j_gene: TRBJ1-5
CDR3nt: TGCGCCAGCAGCCAGGGCGTATGGAACCTTTATCGGGGAACTGAAGCTTTCTTT; CDR3aa: CASSQGVWNLYRGTEAFF; v_gene: TRBV4-1; abundance: -; d_gene: -; j_gene: TRBJ1-1
CDR3nt: TGCGCCAGCAGTGACTCGGGGGGGCGCGAGCACGAGCAGTACTTC; CDR3aa: CASSDSGGREHEQYF; v_gene: TRBV10-1; abundance: -; d_gene: TRBD2; j_gene: TRBJ2-7
CDR3nt: TGTGCCAGCAGCGGGTCAGGGGGTAGGGACACCGGGGAGCTGTTTTTT; CDR3aa: CASSGSGGRDTGELFF; v_gene: TRBV7-8; abundance: -; d_gene: TRBD1; j_gene: TRBJ2-2
CDR3nt: TGTGCCAGCAGTGGAACCGGGACGGGCTATGGCTACACCTTC; CDR3aa: CASSGTGTGYGYTF; v_gene: TRBV6-5; abundance: -; d_gene: -; j_gene: TRBJ1-2
CDR3nt: TGTGCCACCAGCAGAGATCAGGGTTGGACCGGGGAGCTGTTTTTT; CDR3aa: CATSRDQGWTGELFF; v_gene: TRBV15; abundance: -; d_gene: -; j_gene: TRBJ2-2
CDR3nt: TGTGCCAGCAGCTTACCTGGGAGGCAAGAGACCCAGTACTTC; CDR3aa: CASSLPGRQETQYF; v_gene: TRBV7-9; abundance: few; d_gene: -; j_gene: TRBJ2-5
CDR3nt: TGTGCCAGCAGCTTAGGTCTAGCGGGGGGGGTTGTGAGCACAGATACGCAGTATTTT; CDR3aa: CASSLGLAGGVVSTDTQYF; v_gene: TRBV7-2; abundance: -; d_gene: TRBD2; j_gene: TRBJ2-3
CDR3nt: TGTGCCAGCAGTGGGGGGACAGGGGGTCAGAATTCACCCCTCCACTTT; CDR3aa: CASSGGTGGQNSPLHF; v_gene: TRBV27; abundance: -; d_gene: TRBD1; j_gene: TRBJ1-6
CDR3nt: TGTGCCTGGAGCGAGGGCGGGGGGGCTTACGAGCAGTACTTC; CDR3aa: CAWSEGGGAYEQYF; v_gene: TRBV30; abundance: -; d_gene: TRBD2; j_gene: TRBJ2-7
CDR3nt: TGTGCCAGCAGAGGGGACAGCCCTGAAGCTTTCTTT; CDR3aa: CASRGDSPEAFF; v_gene: TRBV2; abundance: -; d_gene: TRBD1; j_gene: TRBJ1-1
CDR3nt: TGTGCCAGTAGTATGGTCGGTGGGGCAGGGGGAGGCTACACCTTC; CDR3aa: CASSMVGGAGGGYTF; v_gene: TRBV19; abundance: once; d_gene: TRBD1; j_gene: TRBJ1-2
CDR3nt: TGTGCCAGCAGCTTCCACACTAGCTACAATGAGCAGTTCTTC; CDR3aa: CASSFHTSYNEQFF; v_gene: TRBV7-9; abundance: -; d_gene: -; j_gene: TRBJ2-1
CDR3nt: TGTGCCAGCAGCCAGGGGCTAGCGGGCCAAGAGACCCAGTACTTC; CDR3aa: CASSQGLAGQETQYF; v_gene: TRBV7-9; abundance: -; d_gene: TRBD2; j_gene: TRBJ2-5
CDR3nt: TGTGCCACCTTGGCGGCTGAAGCTTTCTTT; CDR3aa: CATLAAEAFF; v_gene: TRBV6-1; abundance: -; d_gene: -; j_gene: TRBJ1-1
CDR3nt: TGTGCCAGCAGTGTCGGATCTGGGGCCAACGTCCTGACTTTC; CDR3aa: CASSVGSGANVLTF; v_gene: TRBV25-1; abundance: -; d_gene: -; j_gene: TRBJ2-6
CDR3nt: TGTGCCAGTAGTGTCACTCAGGGGACTGGGGCCAACGTCCTGACTTTC; CDR3aa: CASSVTQGTGANVLTF; v_gene: TRBV19; abundance: -; d_gene: -; j_gene: TRBJ2-6